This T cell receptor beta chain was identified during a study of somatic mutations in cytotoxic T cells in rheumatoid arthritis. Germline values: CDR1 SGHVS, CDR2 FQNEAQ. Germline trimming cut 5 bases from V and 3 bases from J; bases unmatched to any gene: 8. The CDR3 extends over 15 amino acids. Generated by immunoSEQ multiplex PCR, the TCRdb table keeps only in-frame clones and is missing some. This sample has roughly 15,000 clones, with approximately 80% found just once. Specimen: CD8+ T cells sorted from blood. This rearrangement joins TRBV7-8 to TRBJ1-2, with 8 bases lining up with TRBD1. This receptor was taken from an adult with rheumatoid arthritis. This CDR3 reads CASSITGGIDYGYTF. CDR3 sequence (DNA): TGTGCCAGCAGCATAACAGGGGGGATCGACTATGGCTACACCTTC. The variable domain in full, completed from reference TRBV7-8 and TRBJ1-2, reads GAGVSQSPRYKVAKRGQDVALRCDPISGHVSLFWYQQALGQGPEFLTYFQNEAQLDKSGLPSDRFFAERPEGSVSTLKIQRTQQEDSAVYLCASSITGGIDYGYTFGSGTRLTVV.